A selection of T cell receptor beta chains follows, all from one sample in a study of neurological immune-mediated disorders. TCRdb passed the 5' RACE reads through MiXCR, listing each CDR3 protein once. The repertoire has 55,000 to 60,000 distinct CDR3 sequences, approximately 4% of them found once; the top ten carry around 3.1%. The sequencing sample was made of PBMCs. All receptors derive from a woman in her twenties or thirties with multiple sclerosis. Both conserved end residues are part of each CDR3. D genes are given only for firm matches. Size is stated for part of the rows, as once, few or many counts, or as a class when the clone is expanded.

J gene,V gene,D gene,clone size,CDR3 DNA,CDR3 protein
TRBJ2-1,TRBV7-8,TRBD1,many,TGTGCCAGCAGGGCGACAGGGGAGAATGAGCAGTTCTTC,CASRATGENEQFF
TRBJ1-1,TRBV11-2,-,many,TGTGCCAGCAGCTCGGGCCCAACTGGGTTCACTGAAGCTTTCTTT,CASSSGPTGFTEAFF
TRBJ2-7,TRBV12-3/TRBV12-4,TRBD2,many,TGTGCCAGCAGTCCTGGGACTAGCGGGAGAGTTGGTGGTTACGAGCAGTACTTC,CASSPGTSGRVGGYEQYF
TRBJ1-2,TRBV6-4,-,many,TGTGCCAGCAGTGACAGGATTTCGTGCTATGGCTACACCTTC,CASSDRISCYGYTF
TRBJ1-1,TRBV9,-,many,TGTGCCAGCAGCGTGGGCTTAGGAGTCGACCCATCTGAAGCTTTCTTT,CASSVGLGVDPSEAFF
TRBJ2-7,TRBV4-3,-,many,TGCGCCAGCAGCCAAGATCAAGCCTGGGAGCAGTACTTC,CASSQDQAWEQYF
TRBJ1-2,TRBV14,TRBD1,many,TGTGCCAGCAGCCAATCGACAGGGCCTAACTATGGCTACACCTTC,CASSQSTGPNYGYTF
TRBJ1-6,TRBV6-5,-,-,-,CASSSSWAVGSPLNF
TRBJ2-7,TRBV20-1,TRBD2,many,TGCAGTGCTAGAGATACCGGGAGGAGCTCCTACGAGCAGTACTTC,CSARDTGRSSYEQYF
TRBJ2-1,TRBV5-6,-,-,TGTGCCAGCAGCTTGGGACCTATATACTCCTACAATGAGCAGTTCTTC,CASSLGPIYSYNEQFF
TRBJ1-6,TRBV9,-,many,TGTGCCAGCGGCCTACATCGGGGGGATTCACCCCTCCACTTT,CASGLHRGDSPLHF
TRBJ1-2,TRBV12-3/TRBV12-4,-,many,TGTGCCAGCAGTTTAGGTCCAAGTGGCTACACCTTC,CASSLGPSGYTF
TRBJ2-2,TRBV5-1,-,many,TGCGCCAGCAGCTCATCGGAGGCGAACACCGGGGAGCTGTTTTTT,CASSSSEANTGELFF
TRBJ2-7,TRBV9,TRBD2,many,TGTGCCAGCAGCGAGCGGGAGGGGACTCACGAGCAGTACTTC,CASSEREGTHEQYF
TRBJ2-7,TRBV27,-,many,TGTGCCAGCACCAACGCAGGGAGCTACGAGCAGTACTTC,CASTNAGSYEQYF
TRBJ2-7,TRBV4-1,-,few,TGCGCCAGCAGCCAAGAGGGGATTGTCCTCGGGGAGCAGTACTTC,CASSQEGIVLGEQYF
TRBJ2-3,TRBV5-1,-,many,TGCGCCAGCAGCTTGGCCTTTGGGGTTCAAGCAGATACGCAGTATTTT,CASSLAFGVQADTQYF
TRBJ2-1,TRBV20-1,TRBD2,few,TGCAGTGCCCTCTCCAGCGGGAGAGTTAATGAGCAGTTCTTC,CSALSSGRVNEQFF
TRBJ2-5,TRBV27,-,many,TGTGCCAGTGGTTATCAGTGGACCCAGTACTTC,CASGYQWTQYF
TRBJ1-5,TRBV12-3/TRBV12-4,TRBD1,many,TGTGCCAGCAGAGCCAGGGGGAAAGGAAATCAGCCCCAGAATTTT,CASRARGKGNQPQNF
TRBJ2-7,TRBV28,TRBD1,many,TGTGCCAGCAGTTTAGGACAGGGGGCGATCGCGCAGTACTTC,CASSLGQGAIAQYF
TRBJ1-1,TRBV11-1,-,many,TGTGCCAGCAGCTTCGGTTCGCAGGGGCGGACTGAAGCTTTCTTT,CASSFGSQGRTEAFF